This TCR beta chain was sequenced for a study of blood T cell repertoires in COVID-19 (dated by TCRdb to 2018 to 2021). Broadly, across the study: Collaborator samples came from the United States, Italy and Spain and covered acute and convalescent phases of COVID-19. The prospective study material was composed of cDNA or gDNA derived from T cells, B-cell-depleted T cells, or PBMCs. Subjects who had been exposed to COVID-19, were actively infected with it, or had recovered from it provided the deeply sampled blood TCRbeta repertoires that made up the dataset. The repertoires were made available in a free public database intended to serve as a resource for research on the immune response to SARS-CoV-2. The samples were drawn from two sources: the first 160 participants of the ongoing ImmuneRACE study, and fewer than 1,500 subjects contributed by 6 global collaborators. A de-identified subject ID, COVID-19 status, age in years and sex were almost always included in the sample metadata. Where available, HLA class I and class II types were obtained from metadata supplied by the sample provider rather than from assay-based typing.

Study-wide conclusions, independent of this receptor: Clinical and demographic metadata were provided uncurated, with the amount varying by source and participant.

TCRbeta CDR3 regions were amplified from genomic DNA using the immunoSEQ Assay, a bias-controlled multiplex PCR. From the authors' description of their analysis: Within the assay, amplification of reference gene primers was used to estimate how many nucleated cells each sample contained. To quantify the absolute abundance of each unique TCRbeta CDR3 rearrangement, sequence reads were collapsed and filtered. For each sample, productive Simpson clonality was calculated as the square root of Simpson's diversity index across productive rearrangements. TCRdb limited this immuneACCESS table to in-frame rearrangements with V and J called. A share of clones is missing; checked studies link under half to unresolved V genes, and the rest is unexplained. Clonal size and the V and J genes are those of that table, whereas D and trimming came from the DNA. For this sample there are tens of thousands of clones; approximately 88% appear just once. The top ten clonotypes cover approximately 45% of the sample.

Each collaborating institution followed its own protocols to collect whole blood in K2EDTA tubes. For TCRbeta analysis, collaborator samples were shipped as frozen whole blood, as isolated PBMCs, or as DNA extracted from either sample type. The cysteine opens and the phenylalanine closes a CDR3 of 13 amino acids. Left in the record is the CDR3 DNA by itself, 39 bases read in frame from the first base. The germline V gene (reference sequence) specifies SGHNT as CDR1 and YYREEE as CDR2. V gives up 3 bases and J gives up 6 bases, and the segment between their germline ends measures 12 bases. On this clone itself: Its antigen specificity is not known. The record has no base qualities; no much larger clone is one base away.

The TCR comes from a human donor in a cohort sampled during active COVID-19. The chain couples TRBV5-4 to TRBJ1-1; no D gene can be assigned with confidence. The sequencing input was peripheral blood. CDR3 sequence: CASSSVVGSEAFF. The DNA reads as follows: TGTGCCAGCAGCTCTGTAGTTGGTTCTGAAGCTTTCTTT.